The present entry profiles one T cell receptor (beta chain) with its context. The antigen it binds to is not known. The record has no base qualities; no much larger clone is one base away. Libraries were built with RT-PCR. Reads for this sample came from a NextSeq 550. The raw public reads went through TCRdb reprocessing: fastp at Q25, MiXCR clone calling, in-frame beta chains kept. Rows are combined by CDR3 protein, so each entry shows the most common genes and DNA. For this sample the table gives roughly 940,000 distinct CDR3 sequences, of which around 17% were detected only once. Of the sample, 6% falls within the top ten clones. This sample was taken from a study of patients and donors after allogeneic stem cell transplantation (dated by TCRdb to about 2020). The junction carries 18 bases between V and J, which are trimmed by 5 bases and 7 bases respectively. The CDR3 covers 13 residues, taking in both the cysteine and the phenylalanine. CDR3 DNA is the only sequence kept; it has 39 bases, read in frame from the first base. In the germline V gene (reference sequence), CDR1 corresponds to DFQATT and CDR2 to SNEGSKA.

The sequence came from a human donor who was either an allogeneic HSCT recipient or a stem cell or donor lymphocyte infusion donor (not recorded which). It is not recorded whose cells these are; they may come from a transplant donor. What was sequenced was blood, either unsorted or a sorted T cell fraction (not recorded which). Here the chain combines TRBV20-1 and TRBJ2-7, and the D gene may be TRBD2, 5 bases matching. The nucleotides are TGCAGTGCTTTAAGCGGCCTAGGTCCTGAGCAGTACTTC. Its protein reads: CSALSGLGPEQYF.